One TCR beta chain is described in this entry. As processed by the authors: The authors estimated nucleated cell counts from reference gene primer amplification. Assay: immunoSEQ multiplex PCR; the TCRdb copy retains only in-frame clones and omits some. The DNA gave D and trimming, while V, J and clone size come from that table. The data show 40,000 to 45,000 clones, with 70% to 90% seen just once and 2.4% held by the top ten. The sample originates from a study of blood T cell repertoires in COVID-19. Turning to the study itself: The origin of the acute and convalescent COVID-19 samples was the United States, Italy and Spain. PBMCs, B-cell-depleted T cells, or T cells provided the cDNA or gDNA that made up the material.

Germline values: CDR1 MNHNY, CDR2 SVGAGI (reference sequence). V was shortened by 5 bases and J by 3 bases, with 17 bases between the two germline ends. This CDR3 has 17 amino acids. Source material: peripheral blood. The chain uses TRBV6-6 and TRBJ2-6, with D perhaps matching TRBD2 (6 bases). This clonotype was sampled from a human donor in a cohort sampled during active COVID-19. In nucleotides, the CDR3 is TGTGCCAGCAGTCCCTACCGGGGGTTGGGTGGGGCCAACGTCCTGACTTTC. It yields the protein CASSPYRGLGGANVLTF.